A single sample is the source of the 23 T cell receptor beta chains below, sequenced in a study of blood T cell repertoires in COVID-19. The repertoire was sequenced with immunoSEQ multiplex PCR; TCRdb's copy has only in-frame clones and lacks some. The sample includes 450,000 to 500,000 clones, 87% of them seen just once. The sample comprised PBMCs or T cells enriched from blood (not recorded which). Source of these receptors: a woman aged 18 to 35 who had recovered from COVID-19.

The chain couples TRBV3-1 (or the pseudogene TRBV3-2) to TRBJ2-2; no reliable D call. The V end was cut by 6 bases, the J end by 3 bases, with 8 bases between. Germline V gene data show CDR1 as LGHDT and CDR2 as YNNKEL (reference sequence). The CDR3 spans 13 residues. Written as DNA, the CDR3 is TGTGCCAGCAGTCCTACTTACACCGGGGAGCTGTTTTTT. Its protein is CASSPTYTGELFF.

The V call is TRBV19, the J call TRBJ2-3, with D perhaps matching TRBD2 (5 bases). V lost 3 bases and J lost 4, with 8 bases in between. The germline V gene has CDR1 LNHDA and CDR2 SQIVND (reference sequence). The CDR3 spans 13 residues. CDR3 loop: CASSIAGSDTQYF. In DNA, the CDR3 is TGTGCCAGTAGTATTGCGGGTTCAGATACGCAGTATTTT. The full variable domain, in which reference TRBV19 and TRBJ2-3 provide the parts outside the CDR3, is DGGITQSPKYLFRKEGQNVTLSCEQNLNHDAMYWYRQDPGQGLRLIYYSQIVNDFQKGDIAEGYSVSREKKESFPLTVTSAQKNPTAFYLCASSIAGSDTQYFGPGTRLTVL.

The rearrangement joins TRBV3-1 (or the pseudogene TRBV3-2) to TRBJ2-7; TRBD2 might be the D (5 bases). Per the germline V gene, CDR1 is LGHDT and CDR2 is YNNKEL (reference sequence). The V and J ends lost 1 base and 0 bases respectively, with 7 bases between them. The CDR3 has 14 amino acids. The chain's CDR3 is CASSQVAGSYEQYF. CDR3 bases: TGTGCCAGCAGCCAAGTCGCGGGCTCCTACGAGCAGTACTTC.

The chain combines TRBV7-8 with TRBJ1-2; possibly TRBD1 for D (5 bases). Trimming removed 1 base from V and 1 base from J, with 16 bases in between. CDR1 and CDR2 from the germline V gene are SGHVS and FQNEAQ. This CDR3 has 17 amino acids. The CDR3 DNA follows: TGTGCCAGCAGCTTAGAATTTTGGGGCCGCTTTAACTATGGCTACACCTTC. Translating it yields CASSLEFWGRFNYGYTF.

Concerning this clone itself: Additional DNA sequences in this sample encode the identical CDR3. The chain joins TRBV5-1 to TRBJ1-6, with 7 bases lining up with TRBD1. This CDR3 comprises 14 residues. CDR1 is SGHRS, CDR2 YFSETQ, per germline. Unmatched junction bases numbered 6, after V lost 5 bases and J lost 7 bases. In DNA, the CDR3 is TGCGCCAGCAGACCGGGGACAGAAAATTCACCCCTCCACTTT. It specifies CASRPGTENSPLHF.

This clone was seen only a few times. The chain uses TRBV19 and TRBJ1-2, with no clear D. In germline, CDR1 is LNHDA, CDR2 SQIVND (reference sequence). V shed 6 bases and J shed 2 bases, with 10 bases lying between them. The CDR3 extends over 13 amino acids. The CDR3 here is CASSRVLNYGYTF. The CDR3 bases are TGTGCCAGTAGCCGGGTCCTAAACTATGGCTACACCTTC.

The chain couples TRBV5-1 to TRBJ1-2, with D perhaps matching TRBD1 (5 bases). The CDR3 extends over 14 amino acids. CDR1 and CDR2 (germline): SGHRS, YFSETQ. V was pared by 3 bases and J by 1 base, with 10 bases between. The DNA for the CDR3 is TGCGCCAGCAGCTCTCAGACAGATAACTATGGCTACACCTTC. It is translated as CASSSQTDNYGYTF.

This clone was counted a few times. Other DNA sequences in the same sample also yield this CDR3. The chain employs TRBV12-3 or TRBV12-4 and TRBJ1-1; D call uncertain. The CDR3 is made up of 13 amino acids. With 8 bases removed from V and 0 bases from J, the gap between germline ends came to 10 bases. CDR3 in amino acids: CASRGSLNTEAFF. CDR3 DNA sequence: TGTGCCAGCCGCGGGTCTCTGAACACTGAAGCTTTCTTT.

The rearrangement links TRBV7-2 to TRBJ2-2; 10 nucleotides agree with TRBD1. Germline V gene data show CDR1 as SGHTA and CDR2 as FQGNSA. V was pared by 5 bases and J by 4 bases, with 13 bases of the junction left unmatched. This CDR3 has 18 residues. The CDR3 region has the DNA TGTGCCAGCAGCCCACGGGGACAGGGGAAGAGCGGCACCGGGGAGCTGTTTTTT. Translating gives CASSPRGQGKSGTGELFF.

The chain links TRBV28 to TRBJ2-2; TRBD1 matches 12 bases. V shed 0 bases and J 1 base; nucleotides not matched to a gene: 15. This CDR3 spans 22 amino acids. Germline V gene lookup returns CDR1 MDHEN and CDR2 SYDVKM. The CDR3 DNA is TGTGCCAGCAGTTTATGGAGGAACCGGGACAGGGGGCCTTCGGGGAACACCGGGGAGCTGTTTTTT. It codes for CASSLWRNRDRGPSGNTGELFF. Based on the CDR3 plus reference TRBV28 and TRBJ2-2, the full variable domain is DVKVTQSSRYLVKRTGEKVFLECVQDMDHENMFWYRQDPGLGLRLIYFSYDVKMKEKGDIPEGYSVSREKKERFSLILESASTNQTSMYLCASSLWRNRDRGPSGNTGELFFGEGSRLTVL.

The CDR3 reads CAWGGRLHSGVNSPLHF. CDR3 in DNA: TGTGCCTGGGGAGGACGCCTACACTCGGGGGTAAATTCACCCCTCCACTTT. The chain combines TRBV30 with TRBJ1-6, with TRBD1 as a possible D gene (5 bases). CDR3 length equals 17 residues. Per the germline V gene, CDR1 is GTSNPN and CDR2 is SVGIG (reference sequence). Trimming shortened V by 5 bases and J by 7 bases, and 24 bases separated the two germline ends.

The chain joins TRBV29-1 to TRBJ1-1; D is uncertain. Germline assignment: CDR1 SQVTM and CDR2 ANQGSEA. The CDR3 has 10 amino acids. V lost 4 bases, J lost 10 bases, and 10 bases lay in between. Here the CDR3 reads CSVVGKGAFF. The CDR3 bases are TGCAGCGTTGTGGGCAAAGGAGCTTTCTTT. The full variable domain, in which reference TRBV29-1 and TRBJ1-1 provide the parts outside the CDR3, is SAVISQKPSRDICQRGTSLTIQCQVDSQVTMMFWYRQQPGQSLTLIATANQGSEATYESGFVIDKFPISRPNLTFSTLTVSNMSPEDSSIYLCSVVGKGAFFGQGTRLTVV.

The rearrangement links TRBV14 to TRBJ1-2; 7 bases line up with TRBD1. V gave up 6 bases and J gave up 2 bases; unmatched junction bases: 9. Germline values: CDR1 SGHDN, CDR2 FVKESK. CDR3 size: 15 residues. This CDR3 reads CASSQTGATNYGYTF. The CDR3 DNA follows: TGTGCCAGCAGTCAAACAGGGGCGACAAACTATGGCTACACCTTC.

In DNA form, the CDR3 reads TGTGCCAGCAGCCAAGTCCGGGACAGAGAAAGAAGCGGCTATGGCTACACCTTC. This gives the protein CASSQVRDRERSGYGYTF. This chain joins TRBV3-1 (or the pseudogene TRBV3-2) and TRBJ1-2, with TRBD1 identical over 7 bases. CDR1 LGHDT and CDR2 YNNKEL come from the germline V gene (reference sequence). This CDR3 has 18 amino acids. Unmatched junction bases numbered 15, after V lost 1 base and J lost 4 bases.

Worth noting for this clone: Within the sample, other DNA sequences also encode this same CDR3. Here the CDR3 reads CASSSGQGSYEQYF. The CDR3 DNA follows: TGCGCCAGCAGCTCAGGACAGGGATCCTACGAGCAGTACTTC. V usage is TRBV5-1 and J usage is TRBJ2-7; TRBD1 matches 8 bases. V lost 3 bases and J lost 1; bases outside the gene matches: 3. Looked up from germline, CDR1 is SGHRS and CDR2 is YFSETQ. The CDR3 is 14 amino acids.

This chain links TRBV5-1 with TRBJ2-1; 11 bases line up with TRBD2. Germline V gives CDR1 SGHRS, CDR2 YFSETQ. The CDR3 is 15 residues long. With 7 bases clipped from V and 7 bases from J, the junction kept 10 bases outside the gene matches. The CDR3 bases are TGCGCCAGCCAACTAGCGGGGGCCGCCGGGAATGAGCAGTTCTTC. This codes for CASQLAGAAGNEQFF.

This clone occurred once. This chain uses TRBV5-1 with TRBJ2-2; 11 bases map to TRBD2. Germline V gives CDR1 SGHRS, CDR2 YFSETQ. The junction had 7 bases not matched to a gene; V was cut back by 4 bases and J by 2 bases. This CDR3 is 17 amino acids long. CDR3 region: CASSPTSGGYNTGELFF. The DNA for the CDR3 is TGCGCCAGCAGCCCTACTAGCGGGGGATACAACACCGGGGAGCTGTTTTTT.

The CDR3 bases are TGTGCCAGCAGCTTTACAGGGGGCGCGGACTATGGCTACACCTTC. Protein sequence: CASSFTGGADYGYTF. The chain is built from TRBV5-4 and TRBJ1-2, with TRBD1 identical over 9 bases. The CDR3 is 15 residues long. Germline CDR1 is SGHNT and CDR2 is YYREEE (reference sequence). V lost 2 bases, J lost 3 bases, and 5 bases stayed unmatched.

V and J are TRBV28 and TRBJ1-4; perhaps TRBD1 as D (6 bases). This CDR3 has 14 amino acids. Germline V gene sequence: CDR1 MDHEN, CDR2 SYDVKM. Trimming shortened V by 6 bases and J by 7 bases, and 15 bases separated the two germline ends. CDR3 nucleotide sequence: TGTGCCAGCAGCCCGCCGGGAGGGGGTGAAAAACTGTTTTTT. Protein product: CASSPPGGGEKLFF. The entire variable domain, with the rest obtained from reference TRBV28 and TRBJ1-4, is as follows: DVKVTQSSRYLVKRTGEKVFLECVQDMDHENMFWYRQDPGLGLRLIYFSYDVKMKEKGDIPEGYSVSREKKERFSLILESASTNQTSMYLCASSPPGGGEKLFFGSGTQLSVL.

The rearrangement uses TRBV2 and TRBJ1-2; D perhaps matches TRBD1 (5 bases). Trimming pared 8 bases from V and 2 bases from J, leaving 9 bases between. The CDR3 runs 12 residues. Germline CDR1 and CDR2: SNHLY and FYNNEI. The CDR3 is CASHGGNYGYTF. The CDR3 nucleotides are TGTGCCAGCCACGGGGGGAACTATGGCTACACCTTC.

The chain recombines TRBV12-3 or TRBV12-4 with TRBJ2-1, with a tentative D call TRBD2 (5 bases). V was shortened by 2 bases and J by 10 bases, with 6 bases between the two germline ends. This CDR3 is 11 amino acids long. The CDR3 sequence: CASSLKREQFF. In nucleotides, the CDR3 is TGTGCCAGCAGTTTAAAGCGGGAGCAGTTCTTC.

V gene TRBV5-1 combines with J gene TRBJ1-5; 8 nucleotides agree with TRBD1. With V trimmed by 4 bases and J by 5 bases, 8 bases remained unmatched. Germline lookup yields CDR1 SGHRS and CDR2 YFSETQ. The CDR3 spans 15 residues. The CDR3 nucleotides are TGCGCCAGCAGCCCGTGGACAGGGCATGATCAGCCCCAGCATTTT. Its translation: CASSPWTGHDQPQHF.

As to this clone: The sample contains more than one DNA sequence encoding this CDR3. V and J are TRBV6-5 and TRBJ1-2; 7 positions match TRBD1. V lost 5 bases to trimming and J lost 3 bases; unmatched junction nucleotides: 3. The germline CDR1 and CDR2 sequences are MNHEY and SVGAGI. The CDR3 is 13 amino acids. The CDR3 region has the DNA TGTGCCAGCAGTCCCGGGACAGACTATGGCTACACCTTC. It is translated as CASSPGTDYGYTF.